This is a list of T cell receptor beta chains from one sample in a study of technical replicates of blood from a few donors. The repertoire was sequenced with immunoSEQ multiplex PCR; TCRdb's copy has only in-frame clones and lacks some. The data contain roughly 80,000 clones, 89% of them singletons. Specimen: T cells isolated from PBMCs. The source is a human donor in good health. CDR3s include the opening cysteine and the closing phenylalanine or tryptophan. D genes are given only for firm matches. Clone size appears in some rows only: once, few, many, or a class for an expanded clone.

TRBV6-5,.,.,TRBJ2-7,CASSNDLPGEQYF,TGTGCCAGCAGCAACGACCTTCCGGGAGAGCAGTACTTC
TRBV21-1,.,.,TRBJ1-4,CASSNRSNGTNEKLFF,TGTGCCAGCAGCAACAGGTCTAATGGGACTAATGAAAAACTGTTTTTT
TRBV28,once,TRBD2,TRBJ2-1,CASSRLAGDNEQFF,TGTGCCAGCAGCAGGCTAGCGGGGGACAATGAGCAGTTCTTC
TRBV27,few,TRBD1,TRBJ2-7,CASGDRSYEQYF,TGTGCCAGCGGGGACAGGTCATACGAGCAGTACTTC
TRBV10-1,.,TRBD1,TRBJ1-4,CASSDIVPGQERKLFF,TGCGCCAGCAGTGACATAGTCCCGGGACAGGAGAGAAAACTGTTTTTT
TRBV7-3,.,TRBD2,TRBJ2-3,CASSLYGLETDTQYF,TGTGCCAGCAGCTTGTATGGACTAGAGACAGATACGCAGTATTTT
TRBV9,.,.,TRBJ2-2,CASSYGEASTGELFF,TGTGCCAGCAGCTACGGGGAGGCGAGCACCGGGGAGCTGTTTTTT
TRBV18,.,.,TRBJ1-4,CASSPLPAGGEKLFF,TGTGCCAGCTCACCACTCCCTGCGGGGGGTGAAAAACTGTTTTTT
TRBV18,.,TRBD2,TRBJ2-3,CASSPGLATDTQYF,TGTGCCAGCTCTCCTGGACTAGCGACAGATACGCAGTATTTT
TRBV4-1,once,.,TRBJ2-7,CASSQGGGSTYEQYF,TGCGCCAGCAGCCAAGGGGGGGGCTCCACCTACGAGCAGTACTTC
TRBV10-3,.,.,TRBJ1-5,CAISESGGSNQPQHF,TGTGCCATCAGTGAGTCGGGGGGTAGCAATCAGCCCCAGCATTTT
TRBV9,.,TRBD2,TRBJ2-1,CASSVIGEGYEQFF,TGTGCCAGCAGCGTCATCGGGGAGGGGTATGAGCAGTTCTTC
TRBV28,.,.,TRBJ1-2,CASSASGGYTF,TGTGCCAGCAGTGCTAGTGGTGGCTACACCTTC
TRBV6-5,few,.,TRBJ1-1,CASRGNTEAFF,TGTGCCAGCCGAGGGAACACTGAAGCTTTCTTT
TRBV18,.,.,TRBJ1-1,CASSHPNLVMNTEAFF,TGTGCCAGCTCACACCCGAATTTAGTTATGAACACTGAAGCTTTCTTT
TRBV5-1,.,.,TRBJ1-2,CASSLAGGYGYTF,TGCGCCAGCAGCTTGGCCGGAGGCTATGGCTACACCTTC
TRBV9,.,TRBD2,TRBJ2-2,CASSEGTSFTGELFF,TGTGCCAGCAGCGAGGGGACTAGCTTTACCGGGGAGCTGTTTTTT
TRBV9,.,TRBD1,TRBJ1-1,CASSVNRGPLNTEAFF,TGTGCCAGCAGCGTTAACAGGGGGCCTCTGAACACTGAAGCTTTCTTT
TRBV5-4,.,TRBD1,TRBJ1-2,CASSLVTGGYGYTF,TGTGCCAGCAGCTTAGTGACAGGGGGCTATGGCTACACCTTC
TRBV19,.,TRBD1,TRBJ1-1,CASSSRQGGTEAFF,TGTGCCAGTAGTTCGAGACAGGGGGGCACTGAAGCTTTCTTT
TRBV30,.,TRBD1,TRBJ2-7,CASLTGGSYEQYF,TGTGCCTCTTTGACAGGGGGCTCCTACGAGCAGTACTTC
TRBV6-1,.,.,TRBJ1-2,CASSERTNYGYTF,TGTGCCAGCAGTGAAAGGACAAACTATGGCTACACCTTC
TRBV7-4,.,TRBD2,TRBJ2-3,CASSERLAGVVITDTQYF,TGTGCCAGCAGCGAGAGACTAGCGGGAGTTGTGATCACAGATACGCAGTATTTT
TRBV25-1,.,.,TRBJ1-3,CASSDAGSGNTIYF,TGTGCCAGCAGTGATGCGGGTTCTGGAAACACCATATATTTT
TRBV7-9,.,.,TRBJ1-1,CASIKTTAENTEAFF,TGTGCCAGCATCAAAACGACCGCGGAGAACACTGAAGCTTTCTTT
TRBV27,.,TRBD1,TRBJ1-1,CASSLQQGLNTEAFF,TGTGCCAGCAGTTTACAACAGGGGCTTAACACTGAAGCTTTCTTT
TRBV4-1,.,.,TRBJ1-1,CASSQQGRGKAEAFF,TGCGCCAGCAGCCAGCAGGGCAGGGGCAAGGCTGAAGCTTTCTTT
TRBV28,once,.,TRBJ2-1,CATGESSYNEQFF,TGTGCCACCGGGGAGAGCTCCTACAATGAGCAGTTCTTC
TRBV30,.,.,TRBJ2-7,CAWSVGTPGNEQYF,TGTGCCTGGAGTGTAGGTACCCCAGGAAACGAGCAGTACTTC
TRBV28,.,.,TRBJ1-1,CASSLGGFGVMNTEAFF,TGTGCCAGCAGTTTGGGGGGATTTGGGGTTATGAACACTGAAGCTTTCTTT
TRBV7-7,.,TRBD1,TRBJ2-7,CASSHKSAPGQGLYEQYF,TGTGCTAGCAGCCACAAATCTGCCCCGGGACAGGGTCTCTACGAGCAGTACTTC
TRBV6-6,.,.,TRBJ2-5,CASSYKRPETQYF,TGTGCCAGCAGTTATAAGCGCCCCGAGACCCAGTACTTC
TRBV11-3,.,TRBD2,TRBJ2-2,CASSPPVGGWTGELFF,TGTGCCAGCAGCCCGCCCGTGGGGGGGTGGACCGGGGAGCTGTTTTTT
TRBV7-2,.,.,TRBJ2-3,CASRASTDTQYF,TGTGCCAGCAGAGCGAGCACAGATACGCAGTATTTT
TRBV5-1,few,.,TRBJ2-7,CASSLEPYYLYEQYF,TGCGCCAGCAGCTTGGAGCCCTACTACCTCTACGAGCAGTACTTC
TRBV5-6,.,.,TRBJ1-1,CASSFSSVRGSEAFF,TGTGCCAGCAGCTTTTCATCAGTGAGGGGGTCTGAAGCTTTCTTT
TRBV7-2,.,.,TRBJ2-5,CASSLPGQTQETQYF,TGTGCCAGCAGCTTACCAGGACAGACCCAAGAGACCCAGTACTTC
TRBV7-3,.,.,TRBJ2-3,CASSLIESGDTQYF,TGTGCCAGCAGCTTAATAGAGAGCGGAGATACGCAGTATTTT